The source of this T cell receptor (beta chain) is a study of spatial heterogeneity in lung cancer. Overall study findings and caveats: Ubiquitous, expanded tumor-derived TCRs were more frequently observed in blood at resection than at follow-up.

Germline V gene data show CDR1 as LGHNT and CDR2 as FRNRAP. The CDR3 totals 13 residues. V lost 6 bases and J lost 5; bases outside the gene matches: 5. TCRdb itself ran the 5' RACE reads through MiXCR, one entry per CDR3 protein. The table has about 40,000 distinct CDR3 sequences, about 5% seen once. On this clonotype: The antigen remains undetermined.

Time point noted: sample taken at primary tumor resection. The sequence derives from a female donor with early-stage non-small cell lung cancer. The rearrangement uses TRBV12-5 and TRBJ2-3, with 7 positions matching TRBD1. Source: PBMCs, taken at surgery. The CDR3 spells CASGSRTGDTQYF. The CDR3 DNA is TGTGCTAGTGGATCCCGGACAGGAGATACGCAGTATTTT.